The 26 T cell receptor beta chains in this list originate from one sample, sequenced in a study of T cells in tuberculosis. This table comes from immunoSEQ multiplex PCR, and its TCRdb copy is limited to in-frame clones, with some not included. The sample has 30,000 to 40,000 clones; more than 85% are singletons. The source material was PBMCs. Receptors were obtained from a donor between 10 and 29 years old with latent tuberculosis or without tuberculosis infection.

CDR3 residues: CASSLPGQYTGELFF. The CDR3 bases are TGTGCCAGCAGCCTACCGGGACAGTACACCGGGGAGCTGTTTTTT. V gene TRBV5-6 combines with J gene TRBJ2-2, with 7 bases aligning to TRBD1. V lost 4 bases, J lost 3 bases, and 6 bases stayed unmatched. The CDR3 consists of 15 residues. Germline CDR1 is SGHDT and CDR2 is YYEEEE. The full variable domain, with the rest looked up from reference TRBV5-6 and TRBJ2-2, is DAGVTQSPTHLIKTRGQQVTLRCSPKSGHDTVSWYQQALGQGPQFIFQYYEEEERQRGNFPDRFSGHQFPNYSSELNVNALLLGDSALYLCASSLPGQYTGELFFGEGSRLTVL.

This sequence joins TRBV30 and TRBJ2-2, with 12 bases aligning to TRBD2. V dropped 4 bases and J dropped 6; count of bases not matched to a gene: 6. Germline CDR1 is GTSNPN and CDR2 is SVGIG (reference sequence). The CDR3 extends over 15 amino acids. CDR3 sequence reads: CAWTSSGGAPGELFF. The CDR3, as DNA: TGTGCCTGGACATCTAGCGGGGGGGCCCCCGGGGAGCTGTTTTTT.

CDR3 sequence (DNA): TGTGCCAGCAGGCATCTTCGGACAGGGATAGAAGCTTTCTTT. Translating it yields CASRHLRTGIEAFF. The V call is TRBV6-6, the J call TRBJ1-1; 8 bases map to TRBD1. The germline V gene encodes CDR1 MNHNY and CDR2 SVGAGI (reference sequence). The CDR3 extends over 14 amino acids. V trimming: 6 bases; J trimming: 8 bases; junction bases outside the gene matches: 11.

The genes are TRBV6-4 and TRBJ1-1, with 10 nucleotides matching TRBD1. CDR1 is MRHNA, CDR2 SNTAGT, per germline. The J segment lost 5 bases and the V segment lost 4 bases, leaving 7 bases of the junction unmatched. This CDR3 comprises 15 residues. The CDR3 is CASSALGTGVTEAFF. The CDR3 region has the DNA TGTGCCAGCAGTGCTCTCGGGACAGGGGTAACTGAAGCTTTCTTT.

The genes are TRBV6-5 and TRBJ2-1; D not certain. CDR3 length: 15 residues. Trimming took off 2 bases at V and 5 bases at J, with 13 bases between the two ends. Germline V gene sequence: CDR1 MNHEY, CDR2 SVGAGI. The CDR3 bases are TGTGCCAGCAGTTACGTCAGTGTCCCCCACAATGAGCAGTTCTTC. Its translation is CASSYVSVPHNEQFF.

This CDR3 is CASGTKSYEQYF. For the CDR3, the DNA is TGTGCCAGCGGGACAAAATCGTACGAGCAGTACTTC. The chain links TRBV6-6 to TRBJ2-7; weak D call: TRBD1 (6 bases). Germline V CDR1 and CDR2: MNHNY, SVGAGI (reference sequence). V gave up 8 bases and J gave up 4 bases, with 12 bases separating them. The CDR3 has 12 amino acids.

CDR3 coding DNA: TGTGCCAGCAGTGAAGGGGCCCCCTACGAGCAGTACTTC. Its translation: CASSEGAPYEQYF. The chain employs TRBV6-1 and TRBJ2-7; D remains ambiguous. Between the trimmed V and J ends, which lost 1 base and 2 bases, there was a span of 6 bases. The CDR3 spans 13 residues. The germline gives CDR1 MNHNS, CDR2 SASEGT.

This clone was counted only a few times. The V gene is TRBV7-6, the J gene TRBJ1-3, with TRBD1 identical over 8 bases. The germline V gene encodes CDR1 SGHVS and CDR2 FNYEAQ. The CDR3 covers 16 residues. The V segment lost 2 bases and the J segment 0 bases; nucleotides outside the gene matches: 3. This chain's CDR3 is CASSLNRGDSGNTIYF. DNA for the CDR3: TGTGCCAGCAGCTTAAACAGGGGGGACTCTGGAAACACCATATATTTT.

The chain couples TRBV7-9 to TRBJ2-7; TRBD1 aligns across 7 bases. CDR3 length: 17 residues. CDR1 and CDR2 from the germline V gene are SEHNR and FQNEAQ (reference sequence). V lost 5 bases and J lost 2; bases outside the gene matches: 15. CDR3 sequence: CASSEILPGQDPYEQYF. In DNA form, the CDR3 reads TGTGCCAGCAGCGAAATTCTCCCCGGACAGGACCCCTACGAGCAGTACTTC.

The chain is built from TRBV7-9 and TRBJ1-3, with 7 bases matching TRBD1. Per the germline V gene, CDR1 is SEHNR and CDR2 is FQNEAQ (reference sequence). The CDR3 extends over 15 amino acids. Trimming took 2 bases from V and 2 from J; bases not matched to a gene: 3. CDR3 nucleotide sequence: TGTGCCAGCAGCTTAACAGGGGTGACTGGAAACACCATATATTTT. This translates into CASSLTGVTGNTIYF.

V is TRBV10-2 and J is TRBJ2-1; 11 positions agree with TRBD2. In germline, CDR1 is WSHSY, CDR2 SAAADI. The CDR3 contains 15 residues. V trimming: 4 bases; J trimming: 5 bases; junction bases outside the gene matches: 4. This CDR3 reads CASSGWGLADNEQFF. The CDR3 DNA follows: TGCGCCAGCAGTGGATGGGGACTAGCGGACAATGAGCAGTTCTTC.

This rearrangement joins TRBV30 to TRBJ2-7; TRBD1 matches 7 bases. Germline V gives CDR1 GTSNPN, CDR2 SVGIG (reference sequence). CDR3 size: 13 residues. After removal of 2 bases from V and 2 bases from J, the junction contained 3 bases not matched to a gene. This CDR3 is CAWSHRGPYEQYF. CDR3 nucleotide sequence: TGTGCCTGGAGTCACAGGGGACCCTACGAGCAGTACTTC.

This chain connects TRBV7-6 to TRBJ2-2; weak D call: TRBD2 (5 bases). V lost 0 bases, J lost 4 bases, and 12 bases lay in between. Germline CDR1 and CDR2: SGHVS and FNYEAQ. This CDR3 has 16 residues. The CDR3 protein is CASSLALRGTTGELFF. For the CDR3, the DNA is TGTGCCAGCAGCTTAGCGCTTCGGGGTACCACCGGGGAGCTGTTTTTT.

This clone was observed a few times. This chain connects TRBV5-8 to TRBJ2-1; TRBD2 matches at 12 bases. After removal of 4 bases from V and 7 bases from J, the junction contained 9 bases not matched to a gene. The CDR3 consists of 16 residues. In germline, CDR1 is SGHTS, CDR2 YDEGEE. Here the CDR3 DNA reads TGTGCCAGCAGCCCGTGGACTAGCGGGGTCGAGAATGAGCAGTTCTTC. Its translation is CASSPWTSGVENEQFF.

The V call is TRBV30, the J call TRBJ1-2; 7 bases agree with TRBD1. CDR3 length: 14 residues. The germline gives CDR1 GTSNPN, CDR2 SVGIG (reference sequence). V dropped 2 bases and J dropped 8; count of bases not matched to a gene: 11. CDR3 in amino acids: CAWSYGQDLIGYTF. The CDR3, as DNA: TGTGCCTGGAGTTACGGACAGGACCTTATCGGCTACACCTTC.

The rearrangement uses TRBV6-1 and TRBJ2-7; D not certain. CDR3 size: 16 residues. In germline, CDR1 is MNHNS, CDR2 SASEGT. The V end was cut by 1 base, the J end by 2 bases, with 15 bases between. In nucleotides, the CDR3 is TGTGCCAGCAGTGAAGTAGGAACAAGCGACGCCTACGAGCAGTACTTC. Its translation: CASSEVGTSDAYEQYF.

The chain carries TRBV18 and TRBJ1-1; D is possibly TRBD1 (6 bases). The CDR3 is 16 amino acids. Germline V gene lookup returns CDR1 KGHSH and CDR2 LQKENI. V was clipped by 1 base and J by 6 bases, with 18 bases between them. CDR3 loop: CASSPRGTHEIAEAFF. The CDR3 DNA is TGTGCCAGCTCACCACGAGGGACACATGAAATCGCTGAAGCTTTCTTT.

The chain employs TRBV19 and TRBJ2-2; 10 bases are a match to TRBD1. V was clipped by 5 bases and J by 7 bases; unmatched bases: 10. CDR3 size: 16 residues. The germline CDR1 and CDR2 sequences are LNHDA and SQIVND (reference sequence). CDR3 sequence (DNA): TGTGCCAGTAGTCCACTTCGACAGGGGGCCGGCGGGGAGCTGTTTTTT. Translated, it gives CASSPLRQGAGGELFF.

This rearrangement joins TRBV2 to TRBJ2-1; TRBD1 matches at 8 bases. The junction had 4 bases not matched to a gene; V was cut back by 4 bases and J by 8 bases. Germline CDR1 reads SNHLY; CDR2 reads FYNNEI. The CDR3 loop spans 13 amino acids. The CDR3 loop is CASSGQGAYEQFF. CDR3 DNA sequence: TGTGCCAGCAGTGGTCAGGGGGCATATGAGCAGTTCTTC.

The chain employs TRBV12-5 and TRBJ2-1; no firm D call. This CDR3 is 13 amino acids long. CDR1 and CDR2 from the germline V gene are LGHNT and FRNRAP. V dropped 2 bases and J dropped 13 bases, with 15 bases sitting between them. CDR3 nucleotides: TGTGCTAGTGGTTTGAAAGGCGGCAGATACCAGTTCTTC. Its translation is CASGLKGGRYQFF.

The chain carries TRBV18 and TRBJ2-1; D gene uncertain. Germline V lookup: CDR1 KGHSH, CDR2 LQKENI. This CDR3 comprises 16 residues. Trimming cost V 3 bases and J 3 bases, with 15 bases left between them. The CDR3 DNA follows: TGTGCCAGCTCACCTCCCTTTACGAGGAACTACAATGAGCAGTTCTTC. Its translation: CASSPPFTRNYNEQFF.

This clone was seen once. The V and J genes are TRBV11-2 and TRBJ2-1; D is perhaps TRBD2 (5 bases). Germline assignment: CDR1 SGHAT and CDR2 FQNNGV. V lost 5 bases to trimming and J lost 5 bases, with 7 bases between them. There are 12 residues in the CDR3. CDR3 protein: CASSRRDNEQFF. CDR3 nucleotides: TGTGCCAGCAGCCGGCGGGACAATGAGCAGTTCTTC.

This sequence joins TRBV6-5 and TRBJ2-7; TRBD1 matches at 7 bases. V shed 2 bases and J 3 bases; nucleotides not matched to a gene: 4. Germline CDR1 is MNHEY and CDR2 is SVGAGI. This CDR3 is built from 14 residues. The CDR3 region has the DNA TGTGCCAGCAGTTACCGGGACAGCTACTACGAGCAGTACTTC. Its translation is CASSYRDSYYEQYF.

The J gene is TRBJ1-4, the V gene TRBV28; D may be TRBD1 (5 bases). Germline lookup yields CDR1 MDHEN and CDR2 SYDVKM. The length of the CDR3 is 13 residues. The V gene lost 3 bases and the J gene lost 7 bases, with 9 bases spanning the gap. Here the CDR3 reads CASSFTGGEKLFF. The DNA of the CDR3 is TGTGCCAGCAGTTTCACGGGGGGTGAAAAACTGTTTTTT. The variable domain in full, completed from reference TRBV28 and TRBJ1-4, reads DVKVTQSSRYLVKRTGEKVFLECVQDMDHENMFWYRQDPGLGLRLIYFSYDVKMKEKGDIPEGYSVSREKKERFSLILESASTNQTSMYLCASSFTGGEKLFFGSGTQLSVL.

The V and J genes are TRBV27 and TRBJ2-7; 7 nucleotides agree with TRBD1. With V trimmed by 7 bases and J by 0 bases, 6 bases remained unmatched. Germline V gene lookup returns CDR1 MNHEY and CDR2 SMNVEV (reference sequence). The CDR3 contains 14 residues. The CDR3 reads CASTPGGSSYEQYF. Written as DNA, the CDR3 is TGTGCCAGCACCCCAGGGGGTAGCTCCTACGAGCAGTACTTC.

V and J are TRBV7-2 and TRBJ1-1, with 8 bases identical to TRBD1. The germline gives CDR1 SGHTA, CDR2 FQGNSA. Trimming took 3 bases from V and 0 from J; bases not matched to a gene: 3. CDR3 length equals 15 residues. The CDR3 protein is CASSFNRGMNTEAFF. CDR3 bases: TGTGCCAGCAGCTTCAACAGGGGGATGAACACTGAAGCTTTCTTT.